This TCR beta chain is drawn from a study of early T cells in non-severe SARS-CoV-2 infection. At the level of the study: With bulk RNA from unsorted whole blood as input, sequencing yielded unpaired chains.

The V end was cut by 0 bases, the J end by 3 bases, with 21 bases between. The CDR3 sequence is 18 residues long. Germline V gene sequence: CDR1 MNHEY, CDR2 SVGAGI. Unique molecular identifiers were attached to individual cDNA molecules. TCRdb independently ran MiXCR on the 5' RACE reads; one entry per CDR3 protein. The data contain over 50,000 distinct CDR3 sequences, 15% of them seen just once; the ten biggest clones take up more than 8%. A word on this clonotype: Its antigen is unidentified.

Overall study findings and caveats: Reliance on VDJdb matching favored anti-spike CD8 responses; private and CD4 specificities were missed.

This TCR came from an adult who was a healthcare worker with PCR-confirmed SARS-CoV-2 infection or an uninfected control (not recorded which). This specimen was whole blood, taken at baseline. J is TRBJ2-7 and V is TRBV6-5; tentatively, D is TRBD1 or TRBD2 (5 bases each). The CDR3 loop is CASSYSMRGWAGNYEQYF. The CDR3 DNA is TGTGCCAGCAGTTACTCGATGAGGGGATGGGCAGGGAACTACGAGCAGTACTTC.